The clone carrying this TCR beta chain was picked up one time. The CDR3 runs 16 residues. With V trimmed by 4 bases and J by 7 bases, 12 bases remained unmatched. Germline values: CDR1 MNHNS, CDR2 SASEGT. The sample is drawn from a study of cytomegalovirus exposure and HLA in healthy donors. Amplification used 60 Vbeta primers and 13 Jbeta primers. The data were produced by immunoSEQ multiplex PCR, yet TCRdb's version contains in-frame clones alone and is incomplete. The repertoire includes 95,000 to 150,000 clones, over 60% of them detected once, and 0.95% to 1.5% sits in the top ten. The sample was PBMCs. The clonotype originates from a female donor in good health and CMV-seronegative. The chain has TRBV6-1 and TRBJ2-5; TRBD1 matches at 10 bases. The CDR3 DNA reads TGTGCCAGCAGTGCAAATGGGGACAGGGGCTTCGCGACCCAGTACTTC. It translates to CASSANGDRGFATQYF.